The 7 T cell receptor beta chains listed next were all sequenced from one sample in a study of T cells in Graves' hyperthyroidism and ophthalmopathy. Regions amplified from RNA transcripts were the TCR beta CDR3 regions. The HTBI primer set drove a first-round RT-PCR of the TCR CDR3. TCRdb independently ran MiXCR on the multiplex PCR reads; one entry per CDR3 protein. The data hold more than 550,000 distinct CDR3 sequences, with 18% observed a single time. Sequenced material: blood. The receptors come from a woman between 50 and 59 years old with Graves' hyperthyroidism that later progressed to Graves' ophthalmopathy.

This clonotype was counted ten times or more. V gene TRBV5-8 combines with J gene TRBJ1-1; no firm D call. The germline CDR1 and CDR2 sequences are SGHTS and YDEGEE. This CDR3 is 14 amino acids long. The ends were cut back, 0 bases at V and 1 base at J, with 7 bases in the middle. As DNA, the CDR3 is TGTGCCAGCAGCTTGGCCCCGGCGAACACTGAAGCTTTCTTT. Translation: CASSLAPANTEAFF.

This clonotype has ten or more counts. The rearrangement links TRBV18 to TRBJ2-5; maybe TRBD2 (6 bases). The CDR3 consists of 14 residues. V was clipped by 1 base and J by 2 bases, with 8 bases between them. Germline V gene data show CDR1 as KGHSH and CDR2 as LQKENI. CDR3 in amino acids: CASSPLREQETQYF. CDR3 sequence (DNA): TGTGCCAGCTCACCACTCCGGGAGCAAGAGACCCAGTACTTC.

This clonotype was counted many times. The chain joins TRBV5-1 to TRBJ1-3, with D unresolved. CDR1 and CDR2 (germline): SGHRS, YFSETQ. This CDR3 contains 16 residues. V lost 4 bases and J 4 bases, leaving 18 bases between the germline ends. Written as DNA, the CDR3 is TGCGCCAGCAGCCCTGGTCTGAGGGTAGAAGGAAACACCATATATTTT. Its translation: CASSPGLRVEGNTIYF. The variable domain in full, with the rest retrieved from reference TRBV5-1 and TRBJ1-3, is KAGVTQTPRYLIKTRGQQVTLSCSPISGHRSVSWYQQTPGQGLQFLFEYFSETQRNKGNFPGRFSGRQFSNSRSEMNVSTLELGDSALYLCASSPGLRVEGNTIYFGEGSWLTVV.

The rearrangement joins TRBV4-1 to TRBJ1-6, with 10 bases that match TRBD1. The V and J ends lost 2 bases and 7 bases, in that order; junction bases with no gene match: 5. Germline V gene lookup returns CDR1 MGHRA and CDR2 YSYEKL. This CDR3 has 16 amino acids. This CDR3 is CASSQKGTGANSPLHF. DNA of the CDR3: TGCGCCAGCAGCCAAAAAGGGACAGGGGCCAATTCACCCCTCCACTTT.

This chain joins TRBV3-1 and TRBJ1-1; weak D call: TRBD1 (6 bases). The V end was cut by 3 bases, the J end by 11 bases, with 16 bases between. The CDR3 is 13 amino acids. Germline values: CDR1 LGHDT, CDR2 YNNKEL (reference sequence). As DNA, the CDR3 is TGTGCCAGCAGCCAGGGGACATTACGGGAGGCTTTCTTT. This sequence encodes CASSQGTLREAFF.

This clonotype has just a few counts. CDR3 in amino acids: CSVSLLLAGTDEQYF. The CDR3 DNA is TGCAGTGTCTCCCTTTTGTTAGCGGGGACGGACGAGCAGTACTTC. This chain links TRBV20-1 with TRBJ2-7; 8 bases are a match to TRBD2. This CDR3 contains 15 residues. From germline, CDR1 is DFQATT and CDR2 SNEGSKA (reference sequence). The trim removed 7 bases at V and 5 bases at J, leaving 16 bases unmatched.

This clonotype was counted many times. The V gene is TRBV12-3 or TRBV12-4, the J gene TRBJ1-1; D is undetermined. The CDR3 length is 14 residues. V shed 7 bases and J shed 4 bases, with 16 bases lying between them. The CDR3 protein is CASIPTAGSTEAFF. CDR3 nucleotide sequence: TGTGCCAGCATCCCGACCGCTGGGAGCACTGAAGCTTTCTTT.